Many counts were recorded for the clone carrying this T cell receptor (beta chain). This entry belongs to a study of CD8 T cells in ankylosing spondylitis. The authors made TCR beta libraries by quantitative 5'-RACE with molecular barcodes. TCRdb reprocessed the 5' RACE reads via MiXCR and lists one record per CDR3 protein. The profile shows 200,000 to 250,000 distinct CDR3 sequences, 10% to 13% of them singletons. Trimming took off 0 bases at V and 9 bases at J, with 19 bases between the two ends. CDR1 is SGDLS, CDR2 YYNGEE, per germline. The CDR3 totals 16 residues. Sequenced sample: blood, either unsorted or a sorted T cell fraction (not recorded which). The V gene is TRBV9, the J gene TRBJ2-1, with D maybe TRBD2 (5 bases). This TCR derives from a male donor with ankylosing spondylitis or in good health (not recorded which). CDR3 in amino acids: CASSVAGGTGVGEQFF. The CDR3 nucleotides read TGTGCCAGCAGCGTAGCTGGCGGCACCGGGGTTGGTGAGCAGTTCTTC.